Presented here are 17 T cell receptor beta chains from one specimen sequenced in a study of blood T cell repertoires in COVID-19. Assay: immunoSEQ multiplex PCR; the TCRdb copy retains only in-frame clones and omits some. In the table there are 140,000 or so clones, around 77% of which are singletons. Sequencing was performed on peripheral blood. The receptors stem from a man aged 50 to 59 with active or convalescent COVID-19.

The chain couples TRBV18 to TRBJ2-6, with D possibly TRBD1 on 7 matching bases. The CDR3 runs 18 residues. Germline V gene lookup returns CDR1 KGHSH and CDR2 LQKENI. V was pared by 6 bases and J by 1 base, with 19 bases between. CDR3 nucleotide sequence: TGTGCCAGCTCCACAGGGGTAGCGGCGCTTTCTGGGGCCAACGTCCTGACTTTC. It yields the protein CASSTGVAALSGANVLTF. Combining the CDR3 with reference TRBV18 and TRBJ2-6 gives the whole variable domain NAGVMQNPRHLVRRRGQEARLRCSPMKGHSHVYWYRQLPEEGLKFMVYLQKENIIDESGMPKERFSAEFPKEGPSILRIQQVVRGDSAAYFCASSTGVAALSGANVLTFGAGSRLTVL.

The chain carries TRBV6-4 and TRBJ1-6; D ambiguous. The germline gives CDR1 MRHNA, CDR2 SNTAGT. The CDR3 has 14 residues. V was pared by 5 bases and J by 6 bases, with 11 bases between. The CDR3 coding sequence is TGTGCCAGCAGTTCGAGGAGGGTTAATTCACCCCTCCACTTT. As protein: CASSSRRVNSPLHF.

The chain combines TRBV6-5 with TRBJ2-3; TRBD2 agrees at 12 bases. The CDR3 is 15 residues long. Germline loops: CDR1 MNHEY, CDR2 SVGAGI. Unmatched junction bases numbered 4, after V lost 4 bases and J lost 5 bases. CDR3 in DNA: TGTGCCAGCAGTTCCACTAGCGGGAGGTTAGATACGCAGTATTTT. Amino acid sequence: CASSSTSGRLDTQYF.

This chain links TRBV10-3 with TRBJ2-1; maybe TRBD2 (6 bases). The V end lost 11 bases, the J end lost 7 bases, and 15 bases lay between the germline ends. The CDR3 extends over 12 amino acids. Germline values: CDR1 ENHRY, CDR2 SYGVKD. CDR3 bases: TGTGCCGCGACTAGTGTTTTGAATGAGCAGTTCTTC. Translating gives CAATSVLNEQFF.

This clone was observed a single time. The rearrangement uses TRBV15 and TRBJ2-1; maybe TRBD2 (5 bases). Trimming shortened V by 1 base and J by 4 bases, and 17 bases separated the two germline ends. This CDR3 is 17 amino acids long. Per the germline V gene, CDR1 is LNHNV and CDR2 is YYDKDF (reference sequence). CDR3 residues: CATSRGFETRDYNEQFF. In DNA form, the CDR3 reads TGTGCCACCAGCAGAGGGTTTGAAACTAGAGATTACAATGAGCAGTTCTTC.

This chain joins TRBV23-1 and TRBJ2-7, with TRBD1 matching 10 bases. TRBV23-1 is an open reading frame, and its role is uncertain. Germline trimming cut 3 bases from V and 2 bases from J; bases unmatched to any gene: 4. The CDR3 sequence is 15 residues long. The CDR3, as DNA: TGCGCCAGCAGTCATCATGGACAGGGGGCCTACGAGCAGTACTTC. This codes for CASSHHGQGAYEQYF.

This chain links TRBV28 with TRBJ2-3, with 11 bases matching TRBD2. The CDR3 contains 19 residues. J gave up 3 bases and V 6 bases, and 17 bases lay outside the gene matches. The germline CDR1 and CDR2 sequences are MDHEN and SYDVKM. CDR3 DNA: TGTGCCAGCAGCACCGAAACTAGCGGGAGCGGAGGGGCTACAGATACGCAGTATTTT. Translation gives CASSTETSGSGGATDTQYF.

V is TRBV11-3 and J is TRBJ2-1; D possibly corresponds to TRBD1 (5 bases). The CDR3 spans 16 residues. The V end was cut by 0 bases, the J end by 0 bases, with 9 bases between. Germline CDR1 SGHNT, CDR2 YENEEA. The DNA of the CDR3 is TGTGCCAGCAGCTTAGAGCAGGGAAGCTCCTACAATGAGCAGTTCTTC. Its protein product is CASSLEQGSSYNEQFF.

This chain links TRBV28 with TRBJ1-2; D may be TRBD1 (6 bases). Germline CDR1 MDHEN, CDR2 SYDVKM. The germline V and J ends were trimmed by 4 bases and 4 bases, with 16 bases remaining between them. The CDR3 loop spans 15 amino acids. The CDR3 loop is CASSSPLGQTYGYTF. DNA for the CDR3: TGTGCCAGCAGTTCCCCCCTAGGACAGACCTATGGCTACACCTTC.

The chain carries TRBV19 and TRBJ1-5; maybe TRBD1 (6 bases). The ends were cut back, 2 bases at V and 5 bases at J, with 13 bases in the middle. This CDR3 is built from 15 residues. Germline values: CDR1 LNHDA, CDR2 SQIVND (reference sequence). The CDR3 region has the DNA TGTGCCAGTAGTATACGCAGGGGAACCGATCAGCCCCAGCATTTT. Residues: CASSIRRGTDQPQHF.

The genes are TRBV7-6 and TRBJ2-1; 9 positions agree with TRBD2. Germline values: CDR1 SGHVS, CDR2 FNYEAQ. The CDR3 spans 18 residues. Germline trimming cut 1 base from V and 5 bases from J; bases unmatched to any gene: 12. This CDR3 is CASSLVPFGLAGNNEQFF. The DNA of the CDR3 is TGTGCCAGCAGCTTAGTACCATTTGGCCTAGCGGGGAACAATGAGCAGTTCTTC.

The gene calls are TRBV27 and TRBJ1-1; maybe TRBD1 (6 bases). Trimming pared 3 bases from V and 7 bases from J, leaving 9 bases between. CDR1 is MNHEY, CDR2 SMNVEV, per germline (reference sequence). The length of the CDR3 is 12 residues. The CDR3 sequence is CASSLIRGEAFF. DNA for the CDR3: TGTGCCAGCAGTTTGATCAGGGGTGAAGCTTTCTTT.

The V and J genes are TRBV19 and TRBJ1-5; D ambiguous. There are 17 residues in the CDR3. V lost 1 base, J lost 9 bases, and 22 bases lay in between. Germline loops: CDR1 LNHDA, CDR2 SQIVND (reference sequence). The CDR3, as DNA: TGTGCCAGTAGTATAGGGGGAGGAAGGGCAGATCACCCGCCCCAGCATTTT. Protein product: CASSIGGGRADHPPQHF.

The rearrangement uses TRBV5-4 and TRBJ2-3; possibly TRBD1 for D (6 bases). Germline assignment: CDR1 SGHNT and CDR2 YYREEE (reference sequence). V gave up 4 bases and J gave up 2 bases, with 14 bases separating them. The CDR3 is 15 amino acids. Here the CDR3 DNA reads TGTGCCAGCAGCAGAACAGGGCGGCCCACAGATACGCAGTATTTT. The encoded protein is CASSRTGRPTDTQYF.

The chain recombines TRBV7-2 with TRBJ2-7, with TRBD2 matching over 8 bases. The J segment lost 3 bases and the V segment lost 1 base, leaving 8 bases of the junction unmatched. The CDR3 loop spans 16 amino acids. CDR1 and CDR2 (germline): SGHTA, FQGNSA. In nucleotides, the CDR3 is TGTGCCAGCAGCTTAGGGGGAGCGGGAGACCTCTACGAGCAGTACTTC. It translates to CASSLGGAGDLYEQYF.

This clone was seen at least ten times. CDR3 DNA sequence: TGCGCCAGCAGCCCCGTCCAGGGAACTGGGGAAGCTTTCTTT. It translates to CASSPVQGTGEAFF. The rearrangement joins TRBV5-1 to TRBJ1-1; possible D gene TRBD1, 5 bases. The germline gives CDR1 SGHRS, CDR2 YFSETQ. The CDR3 is 14 amino acids. The V and J ends lost 4 bases and 8 bases respectively, with 18 bases between them.

This rearrangement joins TRBV28 to TRBJ1-1; D is perhaps TRBD1 (5 bases). The germline V gene has CDR1 MDHEN and CDR2 SYDVKM. The V end was cut by 2 bases, the J end by 1 base, with 11 bases between. The CDR3 is 15 amino acids. CDR3 in amino acids: CASSLPYQGNTEAFF. In nucleotides, the CDR3 is TGTGCCAGCAGTTTACCCTACCAGGGGAACACTGAAGCTTTCTTT.